Listed below are T cell receptor beta chains from one sample, sequenced in a study of human T cells and chemical hapten exposure. MiXCR, applied by TCRdb to the RACE reads, yields one record per CDR3 protein. The table lists more than 95,000 distinct CDR3 sequences, about 12% of them singletons. The sample consisted of whole blood, taken in connection with sensitization to the hapten diphenylcyclopropenone (DPC). The receptors come from a woman aged 45-65 years with alopecia areata. Some clones in this sample may be carry-over from other donors' samples. CDR3s include the opening cysteine and the closing phenylalanine or tryptophan. Fields, in order: V gene, clone size, J gene, D gene, CDR3 protein, CDR3 DNA. D genes are given only for firm matches. The size field is filled for only some rows; it gives once, few, many or a size class.

TRBV3-1	many	TRBJ1-5	TRBD1	CASSQGGTGVQPQHF	TGTGCCAGCAGCCAGGGCGGGACAGGGGTACAGCCCCAGCATTTT
TRBV2	-	TRBJ2-3	-	CASSEAVSASSTDTQYF	TGTGCCAGCAGTGAAGCGGTGTCAGCATCTAGCACAGATACGCAGTATTTT
TRBV28	-	TRBJ2-2	-	CATHDGQGGTGELFF	TGTGCCACCCACGATGGACAAGGGGGCACCGGGGAGCTGTTTTTT
TRBV20-1	few	TRBJ2-4	-	CSADGSGLAKNIQYF	TGCAGTGCCGACGGTTCTGGGCTAGCCAAAAACATTCAGTACTTC
TRBV28	-	TRBJ2-5	TRBD2	CASSFRVAGAQETQYF	TGTGCCAGCAGTTTTCGAGTAGCGGGAGCCCAAGAGACCCAGTACTTC
TRBV7-6	many	TRBJ2-5	-	CASSALNIDETQYF	TGTGCCAGCAGCGCCTTAAACATAGATGAGACCCAGTACTTC
TRBV6-2/TRBV6-3	-	TRBJ2-1	TRBD1	CASRRQGSYNEQFF	TGTGCCAGCAGGCGACAGGGCAGTTACAATGAGCAGTTCTTC
TRBV2	many	TRBJ2-6	-	CASLRDAQSGANVLTF	TGTGCCAGTCTCCGGGACGCCCAATCTGGGGCCAACGTCCTGACTTTC
TRBV9	many	TRBJ1-4	-	CASSADTWTHEKLFF	TGTGCCAGCAGCGCGGACACTTGGACGCATGAAAAACTGTTTTTT
TRBV6-6	-	TRBJ2-7	TRBD2	CASSSPGTSGGRASEQYF	TGTGCCAGCAGTTCGCCCGGGACTAGCGGGGGTAGGGCCAGCGAGCAGTACTTC
TRBV28	few	TRBJ1-1	-	CASSLWAAKTEAFF	TGTGCCAGCAGTTTATGGGCAGCGAAGACTGAAGCTTTCTTT
TRBV2	many	TRBJ2-7	-	CASSAGDYEQYF	TGTGCCAGCAGCGCGGGCGATTACGAGCAGTACTTC
TRBV4-2	-	TRBJ2-1	TRBD1	CASSQADRGLRNEQFF	TGTGCCAGCAGCCAGGCGGACAGGGGGCTCAGGAATGAGCAGTTCTTC
TRBV25-1	few	TRBJ1-3	TRBD1	CASNPGQGDTIYF	TGTGCCAGCAACCCGGGACAGGGAGACACCATATATTTT
TRBV3-1	-	TRBJ2-5	TRBD2	CASSQPGLAETQYF	TGTGCCAGCAGCCAGCCGGGACTAGCGGAGACCCAGTACTTC
TRBV2	many	TRBJ2-7	-	CASMFGTRADEQYF	TGTGCCAGCATGTTTGGGACCCGCGCTGACGAGCAGTACTTC
TRBV2	many	TRBJ1-6	TRBD1	CASRDRGLSPLHF	TGTGCCAGCCGGGACAGGGGTTTATCACCCCTCCACTTT
TRBV29-1	many	TRBJ2-4	-	CSVESRGNIQYF	TGCAGCGTTGAATCCCGGGGCAACATTCAGTACTTC
TRBV5-1	-	TRBJ1-4	TRBD1	CASSIGQGAEKLFF	TGCGCCAGCAGCATTGGACAGGGGGCGGAAAAACTGTTTTTT
TRBV7-2	few	TRBJ1-6	-	CASSWRAARTWENSPLHF	TGTGCCAGCAGCTGGAGGGCGGCTAGGACCTGGGAGAATTCACCCCTCCACTTT
TRBV2	-	TRBJ2-7	-	CASSYAGDFKTTTYEQYF	TGTGCCAGCAGCTACGCCGGGGACTTTAAAACCACCACCTACGAGCAGTACTTC
TRBV7-2	few	TRBJ1-6	-	CASSPLPGRADSPLHF	TGTGCCAGCAGCCCCCTCCCCGGCAGGGCGGATTCACCCCTCCACTTT
TRBV4-1	-	TRBJ1-2	TRBD1	CASSQDWGQGLYGYTF	TGCGCCAGCAGCCAAGATTGGGGACAGGGACTATATGGCTACACCTTC
TRBV3-1	many	TRBJ2-2	-	CASSHTGELFF	TGTGCCAGCAGCCACACCGGGGAGCTGTTTTTT
TRBV20-1	many	TRBJ1-6	-	CSARDNPTTASYNSPLHF	TGCAGTGCTAGAGATAATCCGACGACAGCTTCCTATAATTCACCCCTCCACTTT
TRBV12-3/TRBV12-4	-	TRBJ1-2	TRBD1	CASRTGVDGYTF	TGTGCCAGCAGGACAGGGGTAGACGGCTACACCTTC
TRBV28	few	TRBJ2-3	TRBD1	CASRSGQATDTQYF	TGTGCCAGCAGATCGGGACAGGCCACAGATACGCAGTATTTT
TRBV28	few	TRBJ2-3	-	CASRIQGHGTDTQYF	TGTGCCAGCAGGATACAGGGACATGGGACAGATACGCAGTATTTT
TRBV29-1	-	TRBJ2-3	-	CSVVRGPGTDTQYF	TGCAGCGTTGTGCGGGGTCCAGGGACAGATACGCAGTATTTT
TRBV12-3/TRBV12-4	-	TRBJ1-2	-	CASSLRQTANGYTF	TGTGCCAGCAGTTTAAGGCAGACAGCCAATGGCTACACCTTC
TRBV6-5	few	TRBJ2-7	TRBD2	CASRTSGRAYEQYF	TGTGCCAGCAGGACTAGCGGGAGGGCCTACGAGCAGTACTTC
TRBV7-2	many	TRBJ2-3	-	CASSLVSGSTDTQYF	TGTGCCAGCAGCTTAGTTTCGGGGAGCACAGATACGCAGTATTTT
TRBV29-1	-	TRBJ2-3	TRBD1	CSDSGTGYTDTQYF	TGCAGCGATTCCGGGACAGGGTACACAGATACGCAGTATTTT
TRBV6-5	few	TRBJ2-4	TRBD1	CASSYTRTGGAKNIQYF	TGTGCCAGCAGTTACACCAGGACAGGGGGAGCCAAAAACATTCAGTACTTC
TRBV28	-	TRBJ2-3	-	CASSPWSADTQYF	TGTGCCAGCAGTCCCTGGTCAGCAGATACGCAGTATTTT
TRBV28	-	TRBJ2-6	-	CASSLPRSGANVLTF	TGTGCCAGCAGTTTACCCCGCTCTGGGGCCAACGTCCTGACTTTC
TRBV12-3/TRBV12-4	-	TRBJ2-7	-	CASSATGGEQYF	TGTGCCAGCAGTGCGACAGGTGGCGAGCAGTACTTC
TRBV18	few	TRBJ1-1	TRBD1	CASSQRQGGVTEAFF	TGTGCCAGCTCCCAACGACAGGGAGGAGTCACTGAAGCTTTCTTT
TRBV3-1	-	TRBJ2-1	TRBD2	CASSRGAGVHNEQFF	TGTGCCAGCAGCCGAGGGGCGGGAGTGCACAATGAGCAGTTCTTC
TRBV20-1	-	TRBJ2-7	TRBD1	CSARAGTASYEQYF	TGCAGTGCTAGAGCTGGGACAGCTTCCTACGAGCAGTACTTC
TRBV6-2/TRBV6-3	-	TRBJ2-5	-	CASSHKLQATREDPGKQETQYF	TGTGCCAGCAGTCACAAGCTTCAGGCTACCAGGGAAGACCCGGGGAAACAAGAGACCCAGTACTTC
TRBV12-5	-	TRBJ2-7	-	CASGLGAEQYF	TGTGCTAGTGGGCTTGGGGCCGAGCAGTACTTC
TRBV6-6	many	TRBJ1-1	-	CASSRASGALFGEAFF	TGTGCCAGCAGTAGGGCCTCAGGGGCTTTGTTCGGTGAAGCTTTCTTT
TRBV7-2	many	TRBJ2-3	-	CASSLSLGTDTQYF	TGTGCCAGCAGCTTATCGCTCGGCACAGATACGCAGTATTTT
TRBV6-2/TRBV6-3	once	TRBJ2-5	-	CASTNREETQYF	TGTGCCAGCACAAACAGGGAAGAGACCCAGTACTTC
TRBV4-2	many	TRBJ2-3	TRBD1	CASQTKGTGGADTQYF	TGTGCCAGCCAGACCAAAGGGACAGGCGGGGCAGATACGCAGTATTTT
TRBV20-1	many	TRBJ2-2	-	CSAGGRHNTGELFF	TGCAGTGCAGGGGGGCGGCACAACACCGGGGAGCTGTTTTTT
TRBV5-4	-	TRBJ2-2	TRBD2	CASTSGNTGELFF	TGTGCCAGCACTAGCGGGAACACCGGGGAGCTGTTTTTT
TRBV10-3	-	TRBJ1-5	TRBD1	CAISESSGGSQPQHF	TGTGCCATCAGTGAGAGTTCAGGGGGATCTCAGCCCCAGCATTTT
TRBV29-1	-	TRBJ2-7	-	CSVGGRLTYEQYF	TGCAGCGTGGGCGGTCGCCTCACCTACGAGCAGTACTTC
TRBV12-2	-	TRBJ1-2	-	CASRLEGKRSRFSPDYGYTF	TGTGCAAGTCGCCTTGAGGGCAAACGGTCCCGCTTCTCCCCCGACTATGGCTACACCTTC
TRBV6-2/TRBV6-3	-	TRBJ2-5	-	CASSPDTETQYF	TGTGCCAGCAGCCCCGATACGGAGACCCAGTACTTC
TRBV28	-	TRBJ2-7	-	CASSFGGEPYEQYF	TGTGCCAGCAGTTTCGGGGGCGAACCCTACGAGCAGTACTTC
TRBV28	few	TRBJ2-1	-	CASSLPVYNEQFF	TGTGCCAGCAGTTTACCAGTTTACAATGAGCAGTTCTTC
TRBV10-3	few	TRBJ1-1	TRBD1	CAISDNNRQGQNTEAFF	TGTGCCATCAGTGACAATAACCGACAGGGCCAGAACACTGAAGCTTTCTTT
TRBV7-9	many	TRBJ1-3	-	CASNSLEGSGNTIYF	TGTGCCAGCAACTCCTTGGAAGGCTCTGGAAACACCATATATTTT
TRBV28	many	TRBJ1-1	TRBD1	CASRQDRDTEAFF	TGTGCCAGCAGGCAGGACAGGGACACTGAAGCTTTCTTT
TRBV28	few	TRBJ1-3	-	CASKAGGNTIYF	TGTGCCAGCAAGGCGGGGGGAAACACCATATATTTT
TRBV14	many	TRBJ2-1	-	CASSQEFYNEQFF	TGTGCCAGCAGCCAAGAATTCTACAATGAGCAGTTCTTC